This is a list of T cell receptor beta chains from one sample in a study of beta chain features in type 1 diabetes. Libraries were prepared by immunoSEQ multiplex PCR; TCRdb keeps only in-frame clonotypes and omits some of them. The top ten clones hold nearly 0.04% of a sample with some 640,000 clones, roughly an eighth of them seen once. Sequencing was carried out using naive CD4+ T cells from blood. The receptors stem from a man aged 18 to 30 with type 1 diabetes. CDR3s leave out the opening cysteine and the closing phenylalanine or tryptophan. A D gene is named only where the DNA matches it firmly.

v_call,j_call,d_call,cdr3_aa
TRBV19,TRBJ2-6,.,ASRTQGSGANVLT
TRBV29-1,TRBJ1-2,.,SALSQSFGYT
TRBV6-5,TRBJ1-3,.,ASAGTSGNTIY
TRBV27,TRBJ2-5,.,ASSFFPASRETQY
TRBV7-2,TRBJ2-1,TRBD2,ASGGASGINEQF
TRBV10-3,TRBJ2-2,.,AISDPDRTENTGELF
TRBV7-9,TRBJ2-2,.,ASSLVSAGELF
TRBV14,TRBJ1-1,TRBD1,ASSQDNSGQAARRLGNTEAF
TRBV5-1,TRBJ2-5,.,ASSWGWAEETQY
TRBV5-1,TRBJ2-1,TRBD2,ASSLTASGYNEQF
TRBV2,TRBJ1-1,.,ASSPPAGPEAF
TRBV30,TRBJ1-2,.,ASKEGGRYT
TRBV30,TRBJ2-2,TRBD2,ARPRGGNTGELF
TRBV29-1,TRBJ2-5,.,SVGAETQY
TRBV25-1,TRBJ2-2,.,ASSGVVSGELF
TRBV30,TRBJ1-4,TRBD1,AWSVDRGNEKLF
TRBV5-1,TRBJ1-2,TRBD1,ASSLEGQGGNT
TRBV18,TRBJ2-5,TRBD2,ASSTRGLGIQETQY
TRBV16,TRBJ2-1,TRBD2,ASSQWEGSNEQF
TRBV18,TRBJ1-4,TRBD1,ASSPQGQVLEKLF
TRBV29-1,TRBJ2-5,TRBD1,SVHRGQETQY
TRBV6-6,TRBJ1-2,.,ASSPDSSNYGYT
TRBV4-1,TRBJ2-7,.,ASSQVLTYSSYEQY
TRBV30,TRBJ1-6,.,AWSVHRASYNSPLH
TRBV5-1,TRBJ1-1,.,ASSSGTENTEAF
TRBV29-1,TRBJ1-1,.,SVSATANTEAF
TRBV4-1,TRBJ2-1,TRBD2,ASSQGRSSGHNEQF
TRBV28,TRBJ1-2,.,ASSSTGSGYT
TRBV5-4,TRBJ2-1,.,ASSSEDSNEQF
TRBV6-5,TRBJ1-3,TRBD1,ASSTGTVNTIY
TRBV28,TRBJ2-1,TRBD2,ASIAGDNYNEQF
TRBV5-1,TRBJ2-7,TRBD2,ASSLGGLGYEQY
TRBV2,TRBJ2-5,.,ASSGFTRPQETQY
TRBV7-9,TRBJ2-4,.,ASSPRNAKNIQY
TRBV5-1,TRBJ1-2,TRBD1,ASSLTGDGYGYT
TRBV18,TRBJ2-5,TRBD2,ASSPSLAGKRETQY
TRBV21-1,TRBJ2-7,.,ASSKGSGWDQKSYEQH
TRBV5-1,TRBJ2-1,.,ASSLLGGASYNEQF
TRBV7-2,TRBJ2-3,.,ASSAVGGSTDTQY
TRBV30,TRBJ1-1,.,AWSDTEAF
TRBV30,TRBJ1-1,.,AWRERDRYTEAF
TRBV7-9,TRBJ2-3,.,ASSLGFGGPTDTQY
TRBV7-6,TRBJ1-4,.,ASSSSERPNEKLF
TRBV5-1,TRBJ2-7,.,ASSLDAGSSYEQY
TRBV14,TRBJ2-3,.,ASSPRRDSGTDTQY
TRBV25-1,TRBJ2-2,.,ASSEGALGPGELF
TRBV2,TRBJ2-7,.,ASSEQGATYEQY
TRBV25-1,TRBJ1-4,.,ASSGSLATNEKLF
TRBV4-1,TRBJ2-2,.,ASSHFRGRGKNTGELF
TRBV5-1,TRBJ2-7,.,ASSTGQDYEQY
TRBV5-1,TRBJ2-1,TRBD2,ASSLAELAGVDEQF
TRBV9,TRBJ2-1,TRBD1,ASSVEQGAGEQF
TRBV6-5,TRBJ1-2,TRBD1,ASSYARTGTYGYT
TRBV5-6,TRBJ2-7,TRBD2,ASSGPSGTDEQY
TRBV7-6,TRBJ2-4,.,ASSLAGPREVKNIQY
TRBV4-1,TRBJ2-2,.,ATPGGQRKNTGELF
TRBV6-5,TRBJ2-7,TRBD1,ASRTGGSYEQY
TRBV6-5,TRBJ2-7,TRBD1,ASSSDRGSYEQY
TRBV9,TRBJ2-2,TRBD1,ASSAKRTGHSGELF
TRBV11-2,TRBJ2-7,TRBD2,ASSERTSGAGEQY